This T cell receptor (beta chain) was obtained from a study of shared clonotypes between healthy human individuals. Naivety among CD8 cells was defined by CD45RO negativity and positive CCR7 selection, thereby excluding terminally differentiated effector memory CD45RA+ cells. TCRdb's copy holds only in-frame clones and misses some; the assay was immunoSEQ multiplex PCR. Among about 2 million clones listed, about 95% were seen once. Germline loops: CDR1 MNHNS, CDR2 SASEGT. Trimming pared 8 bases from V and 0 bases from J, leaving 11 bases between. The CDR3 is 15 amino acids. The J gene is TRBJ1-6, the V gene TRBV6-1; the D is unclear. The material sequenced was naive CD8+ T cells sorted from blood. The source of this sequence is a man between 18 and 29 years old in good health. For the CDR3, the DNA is TGTGCCAGCTTGTCCGGGATCTCCTATAATTCACCCCTCCACTTT. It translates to CASLSGISYNSPLHF.